This T cell receptor beta chain was recovered during a study of blood T cell repertoires in COVID-19. Study summary: Samples came from the United States, Italy and Spain, spanning acute and convalescent COVID-19. Nucleic acid was either cDNA or gDNA, and it came from T cells, B-cell-depleted T cells, or PBMCs.

As originally analysed: Estimates of nucleated cell counts were drawn from the amplification of reference gene primers. Using immunoSEQ multiplex PCR, the repertoire was profiled, and TCRdb retains in-frame clones only, with some absent. The DNA was the basis for D and trimming; V, J and clone size are from that table. The repertoire holds 130,000 to 150,000 clones, approximately 86% seen once, with 0.8% to 0.95% in the top ten. This clone was counted only a few times. Germline V gene data show CDR1 as MGHRA and CDR2 as YSYEKL. Deletions cut 2 bases from V and 7 bases from J, with 24 bases between. The CDR3 has 18 amino acids.

This TCR came from a woman between 50 and 59 years old with acute or convalescent COVID-19. This chain connects TRBV4-1 to TRBJ2-1; D gene unclear. The sequencing sample was made of peripheral blood. The CDR3 protein is CASSQYLARSLDGNEQFF. DNA for the CDR3: TGCGCCAGCAGCCAATATCTTGCTAGGTCGCTAGATGGGAATGAGCAGTTCTTC.